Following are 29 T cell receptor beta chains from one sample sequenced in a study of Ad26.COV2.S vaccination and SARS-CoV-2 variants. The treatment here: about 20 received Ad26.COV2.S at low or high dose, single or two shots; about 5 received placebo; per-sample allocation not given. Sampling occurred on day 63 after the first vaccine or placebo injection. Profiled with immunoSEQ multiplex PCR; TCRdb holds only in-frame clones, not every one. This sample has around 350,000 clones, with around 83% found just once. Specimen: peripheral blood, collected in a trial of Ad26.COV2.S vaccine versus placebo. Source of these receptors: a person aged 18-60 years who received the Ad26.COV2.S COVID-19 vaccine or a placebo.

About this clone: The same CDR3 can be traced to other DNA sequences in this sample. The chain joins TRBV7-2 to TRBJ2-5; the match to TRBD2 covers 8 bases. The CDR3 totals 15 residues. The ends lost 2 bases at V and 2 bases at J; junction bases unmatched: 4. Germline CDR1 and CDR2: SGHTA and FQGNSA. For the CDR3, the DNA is TGTGCCAGCAGCTTAACTAGCGGATTACAAGAGACCCAGTACTTC. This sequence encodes CASSLTSGLQETQYF. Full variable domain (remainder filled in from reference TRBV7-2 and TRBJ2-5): GAGVSQSPSNKVTEKGKDVELRCDPISGHTALYWYRQSLGQGLEFLIYFQGNSAPDKSGLPSDRFSAERTGGSVSTLTIQRTQQEDSAVYLCASSLTSGLQETQYFGPGTRLLVL.

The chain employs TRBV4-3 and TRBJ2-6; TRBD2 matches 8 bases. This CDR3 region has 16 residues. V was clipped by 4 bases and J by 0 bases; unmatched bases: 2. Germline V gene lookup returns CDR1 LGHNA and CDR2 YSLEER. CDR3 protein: CASSPSGGSGANVLTF. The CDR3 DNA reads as TGCGCCAGCAGCCCGAGCGGGGGCTCTGGGGCCAACGTCCTGACTTTC.

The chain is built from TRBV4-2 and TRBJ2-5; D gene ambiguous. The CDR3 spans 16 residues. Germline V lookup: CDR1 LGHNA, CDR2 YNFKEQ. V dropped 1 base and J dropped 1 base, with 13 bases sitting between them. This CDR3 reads CASSQVAYKSQETQYF. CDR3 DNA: TGTGCCAGCAGCCAAGTGGCATATAAGTCCCAAGAGACCCAGTACTTC.

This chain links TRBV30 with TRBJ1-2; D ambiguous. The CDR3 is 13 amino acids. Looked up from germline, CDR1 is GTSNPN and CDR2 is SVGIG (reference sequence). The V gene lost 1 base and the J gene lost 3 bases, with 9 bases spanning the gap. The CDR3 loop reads CAWSAGGDYGYTF. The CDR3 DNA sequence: TGTGCCTGGAGTGCAGGCGGTGACTATGGCTACACCTTC.

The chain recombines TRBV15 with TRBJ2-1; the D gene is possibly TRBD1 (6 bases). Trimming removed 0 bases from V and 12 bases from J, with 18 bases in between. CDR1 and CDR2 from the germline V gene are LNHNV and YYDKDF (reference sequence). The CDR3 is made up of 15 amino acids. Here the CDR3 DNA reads TGTGCCACCAGCAGAGAATCCGACAGGACCATTCGGCAGTTCTTC. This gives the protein CATSRESDRTIRQFF.

This CDR3 is CASGIGGRSTDTQYF. For the CDR3, the DNA is TGTGCCAGCGGAATCGGAGGGCGAAGCACAGATACGCAGTATTTT. The chain uses TRBV5-4 and TRBJ2-3; D might be TRBD2 (6 bases). The CDR3 runs to 15 residues. Germline V gives CDR1 SGHNT, CDR2 YYREEE (reference sequence). V lost 7 bases to trimming and J lost 0 bases, with 15 bases between them.

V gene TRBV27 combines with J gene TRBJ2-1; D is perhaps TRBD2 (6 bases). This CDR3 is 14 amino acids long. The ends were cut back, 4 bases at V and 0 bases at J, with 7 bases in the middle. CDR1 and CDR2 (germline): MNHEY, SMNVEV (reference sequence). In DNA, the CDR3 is TGTGCCAGCAGTTGGAGGGACTCCTACAATGAGCAGTTCTTC. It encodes CASSWRDSYNEQFF.

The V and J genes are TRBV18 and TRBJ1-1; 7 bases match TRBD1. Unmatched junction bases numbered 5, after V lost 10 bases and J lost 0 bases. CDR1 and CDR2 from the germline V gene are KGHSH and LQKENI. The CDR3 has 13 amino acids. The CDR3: CATQGGLNTEAFF. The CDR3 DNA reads TGTGCCACCCAGGGGGGATTGAACACTGAAGCTTTCTTT.

CDR3 coding DNA: TGCGCCAGCAGCTTCGGTTCAGGGTCCATAGGCGGGGAGCTGTTTTTT. Translated, it gives CASSFGSGSIGGELFF. The chain employs TRBV5-1 and TRBJ2-2, with D maybe TRBD1 (5 bases). Trimming left V 2 bases short and J 7 bases short, with 18 bases between. The V gene's germline CDR1 is SGHRS and CDR2 YFSETQ. The CDR3 is 16 residues long.

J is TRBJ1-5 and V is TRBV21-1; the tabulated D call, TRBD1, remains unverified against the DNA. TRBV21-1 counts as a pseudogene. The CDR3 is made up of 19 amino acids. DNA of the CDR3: TGTGCCAGCAGCAAAGGAATAGGGACAGGGGAGGGACGCAATCAGCCCCAGCATTTT. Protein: CASSKGIGTGEGRNQPQHF.

CDR3 nucleotide sequence: TGTGCCAGCAGCTTAGAACGCTCCTACAATGAGCAGTTCTTC. It is translated as CASSLERSYNEQFF. The rearrangement uses TRBV7-9 and TRBJ2-1; D is unresolved. This CDR3 has 14 amino acids. Germline V gene sequence: CDR1 SEHNR, CDR2 FQNEAQ (reference sequence). Trimming pared 1 base from V and 0 bases from J, leaving 4 bases between.

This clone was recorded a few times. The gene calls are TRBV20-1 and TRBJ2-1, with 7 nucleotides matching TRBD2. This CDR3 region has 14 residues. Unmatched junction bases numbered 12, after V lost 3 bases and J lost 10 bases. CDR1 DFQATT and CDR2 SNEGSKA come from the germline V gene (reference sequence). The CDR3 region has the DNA TGCAGTGCTAGTTCCACTAGCGAGATAGGCGAGCAGTTCTTC. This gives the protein CSASSTSEIGEQFF.

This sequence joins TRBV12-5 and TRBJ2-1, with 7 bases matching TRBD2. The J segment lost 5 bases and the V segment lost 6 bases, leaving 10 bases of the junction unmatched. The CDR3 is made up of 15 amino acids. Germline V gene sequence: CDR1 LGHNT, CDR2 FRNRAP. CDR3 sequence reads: CASGHRDYTNNEQFF. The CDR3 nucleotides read TGTGCTAGTGGCCACCGGGACTACACCAACAATGAGCAGTTCTTC.

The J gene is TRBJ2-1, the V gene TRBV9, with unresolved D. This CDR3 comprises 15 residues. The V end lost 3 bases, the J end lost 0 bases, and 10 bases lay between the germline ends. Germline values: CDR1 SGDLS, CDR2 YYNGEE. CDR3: CASSALVSSYNEQFF. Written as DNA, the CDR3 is TGTGCCAGCAGCGCACTTGTAAGCTCCTACAATGAGCAGTTCTTC.

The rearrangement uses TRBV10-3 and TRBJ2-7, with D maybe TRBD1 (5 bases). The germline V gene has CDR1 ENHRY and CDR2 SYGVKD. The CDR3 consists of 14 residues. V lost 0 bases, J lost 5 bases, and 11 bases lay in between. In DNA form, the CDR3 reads TGTGCCATCAGTGAGTCCGCCCTCAGGGACGAGCAGTACTTC. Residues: CAISESALRDEQYF.

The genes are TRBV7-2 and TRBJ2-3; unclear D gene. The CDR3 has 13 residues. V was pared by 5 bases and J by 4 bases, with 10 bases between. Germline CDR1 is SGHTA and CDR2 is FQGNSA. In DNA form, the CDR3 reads TGTGCCAGCAGCCCAAATCGCGCAGATACGCAGTATTTT. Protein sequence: CASSPNRADTQYF.

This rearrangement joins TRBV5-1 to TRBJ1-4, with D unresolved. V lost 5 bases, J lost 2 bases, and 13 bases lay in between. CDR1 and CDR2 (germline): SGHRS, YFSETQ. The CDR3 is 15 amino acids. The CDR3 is CASRRTGGTNEKLFF. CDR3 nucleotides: TGCGCCAGCAGGAGGACTGGAGGCACTAATGAAAAACTGTTTTTT.

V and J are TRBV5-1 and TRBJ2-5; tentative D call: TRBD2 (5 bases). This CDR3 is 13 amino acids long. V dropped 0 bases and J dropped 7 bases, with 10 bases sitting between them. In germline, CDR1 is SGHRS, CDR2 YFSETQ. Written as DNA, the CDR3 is TGCGCCAGCAGCTTGGAAGAGGGTGGGACCCAGTACTTC. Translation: CASSLEEGGTQYF.

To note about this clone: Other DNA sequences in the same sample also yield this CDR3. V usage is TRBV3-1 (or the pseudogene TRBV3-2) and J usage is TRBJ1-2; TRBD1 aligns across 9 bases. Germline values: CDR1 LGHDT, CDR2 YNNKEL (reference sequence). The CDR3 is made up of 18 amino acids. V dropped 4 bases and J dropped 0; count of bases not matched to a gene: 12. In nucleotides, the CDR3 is TGTGCCAGCAGCCCGATCGGGACAGGGCTACGAGCTAACTATGGCTACACCTTC. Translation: CASSPIGTGLRANYGYTF.

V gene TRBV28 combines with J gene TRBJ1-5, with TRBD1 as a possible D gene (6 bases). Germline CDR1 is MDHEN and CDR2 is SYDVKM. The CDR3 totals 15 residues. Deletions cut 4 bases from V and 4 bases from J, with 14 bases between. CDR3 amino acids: CASSSAGQTNQPQHF. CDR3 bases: TGTGCCAGCAGTTCGGCCGGACAGACAAATCAGCCCCAGCATTTT.

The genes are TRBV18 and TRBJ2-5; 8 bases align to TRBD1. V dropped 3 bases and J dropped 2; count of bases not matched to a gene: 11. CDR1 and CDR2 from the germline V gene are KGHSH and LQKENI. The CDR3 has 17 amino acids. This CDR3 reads CASSPRYDRGNQETQYF. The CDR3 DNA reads TGTGCCAGCTCACCTAGATATGACAGGGGAAATCAAGAGACCCAGTACTTC. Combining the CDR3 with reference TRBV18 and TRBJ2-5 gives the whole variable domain NAGVMQNPRHLVRRRGQEARLRCSPMKGHSHVYWYRQLPEEGLKFMVYLQKENIIDESGMPKERFSAEFPKEGPSILRIQQVVRGDSAAYFCASSPRYDRGNQETQYFGPGTRLLVL.

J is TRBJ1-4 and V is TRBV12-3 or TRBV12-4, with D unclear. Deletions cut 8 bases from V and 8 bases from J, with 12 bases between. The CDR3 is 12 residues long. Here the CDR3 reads CASGVLGEKLFF. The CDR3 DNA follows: TGTGCCAGCGGGGTTCTTGGGGAAAAACTGTTTTTT.

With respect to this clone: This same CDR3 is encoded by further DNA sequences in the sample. In DNA form, the CDR3 reads TGTGCCAGCAGCCAAGTAGGGGGGAACACTGAAGCTTTCTTT. Protein: CASSQVGGNTEAFF. J is TRBJ1-1 and V is TRBV3-1 (or the pseudogene TRBV3-2); D perhaps matches TRBD1 (6 bases). This CDR3 contains 14 residues. Trimming cost V 1 base and J 1 base, with 7 bases left between them. The germline gives CDR1 LGHDT, CDR2 YNNKEL (reference sequence).

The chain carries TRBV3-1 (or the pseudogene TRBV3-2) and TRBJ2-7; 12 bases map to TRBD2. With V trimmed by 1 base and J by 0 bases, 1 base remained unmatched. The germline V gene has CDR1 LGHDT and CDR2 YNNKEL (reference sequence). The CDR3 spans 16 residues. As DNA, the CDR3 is TGTGCCAGCAGCCAAGGGACTAGCGGGGACTCCTACGAGCAGTACTTC. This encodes CASSQGTSGDSYEQYF.

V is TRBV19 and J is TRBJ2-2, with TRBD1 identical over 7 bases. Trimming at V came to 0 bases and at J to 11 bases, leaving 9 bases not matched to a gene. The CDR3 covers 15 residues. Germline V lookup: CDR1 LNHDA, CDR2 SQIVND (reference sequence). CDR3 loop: CASSIDRTGFSELFF. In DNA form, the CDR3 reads TGTGCCAGTAGTATAGATAGGACAGGTTTCAGTGAGCTGTTTTTT.

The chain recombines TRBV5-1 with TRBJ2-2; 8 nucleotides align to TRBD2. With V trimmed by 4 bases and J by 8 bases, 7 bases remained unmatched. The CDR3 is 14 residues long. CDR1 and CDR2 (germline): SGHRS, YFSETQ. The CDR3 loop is CASSVREGPGELFF. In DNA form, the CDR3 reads TGCGCCAGCAGCGTACGGGAGGGCCCAGGGGAGCTGTTTTTT.

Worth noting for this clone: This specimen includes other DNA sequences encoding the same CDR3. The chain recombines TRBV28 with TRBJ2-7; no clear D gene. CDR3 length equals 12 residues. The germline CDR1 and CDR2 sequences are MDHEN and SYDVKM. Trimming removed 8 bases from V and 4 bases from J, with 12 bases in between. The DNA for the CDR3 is TGTGCCAGCTCCTTTTCTGGGTACGAGCAGTACTTC. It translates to CASSFSGYEQYF.

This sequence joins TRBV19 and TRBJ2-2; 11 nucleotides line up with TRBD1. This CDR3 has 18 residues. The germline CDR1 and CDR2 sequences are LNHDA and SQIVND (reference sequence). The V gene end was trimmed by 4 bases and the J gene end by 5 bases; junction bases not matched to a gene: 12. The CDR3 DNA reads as TGTGCCAGTAGTACTCGACGGACAGGGGGCGTTCGAACCGGGGAGCTGTTTTTT. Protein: CASSTRRTGGVRTGELFF. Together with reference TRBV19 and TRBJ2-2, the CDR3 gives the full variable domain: DGGITQSPKYLFRKEGQNVTLSCEQNLNHDAMYWYRQDPGQGLRLIYYSQIVNDFQKGDIAEGYSVSREKKESFPLTVTSAQKNPTAFYLCASSTRRTGGVRTGELFFGEGSRLTVL.

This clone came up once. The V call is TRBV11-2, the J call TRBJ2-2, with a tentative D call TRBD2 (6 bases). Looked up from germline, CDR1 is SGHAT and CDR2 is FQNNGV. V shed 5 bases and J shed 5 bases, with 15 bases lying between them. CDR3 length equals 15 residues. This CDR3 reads CASSARLVATGELFF. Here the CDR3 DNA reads TGTGCCAGCAGCGCAAGACTAGTAGCTACCGGGGAGCTGTTTTTT.